Shown below are 24 T cell receptor beta chains from a single sample sequenced in a study of T cell repertoires in cytomegalovirus infection. These receptors' targets are unknown. TCRdb analysed the reads with MiXCR anew, one entry per CDR3 protein. The repertoire holds approximately 300,000 distinct CDR3 sequences, 29% seen once, with 20% in the top ten. Sample: cultured PBMCs, taken from culture after CMV antigen stimulation. The receptor source for this set is a human donor in good health (CMV status not recorded). Some clones in this sample may be carry-over from other donors' samples.

The V and J genes are TRBV6-1 and TRBJ1-6; D gene ambiguous. The CDR3 is 15 amino acids. Germline-derived CDR1 and CDR2 are MNHNS and SASEGT. V lost 0 bases, J lost 13 bases, and 16 bases lay in between. Here the CDR3 DNA reads TGTGCCAGCAGTGAAGCCTCGGGAAGTGGTGTCCCCCTCCACTTT. Its protein is CASSEASGSGVPLHF.

The gene calls are TRBV12-3 or TRBV12-4 and TRBJ1-4, with no clear D. This CDR3 region has 14 residues. The V end lost 3 bases, the J end lost 7 bases, and 12 bases lay between the germline ends. The CDR3: CASSFSSDGEKLFF. The CDR3 bases are TGTGCCAGCAGTTTTTCTTCGGACGGTGAAAAACTGTTTTTT.

Regarding this clonotype: This may arise from a read error, as a much more abundant clone is one base away. The J gene is TRBJ1-6, the V gene TRBV28, with D perhaps matching TRBD1 (6 bases). The CDR3 is 13 amino acids. Germline-derived CDR1 and CDR2 are MDHEN and SYDVKM. V gave up 7 bases and J gave up 7 bases, with 11 bases separating them. The CDR3 loop reads CASTLGGNSPLHF. CDR3 bases: TGTGCCAGCACCCTAGGGGGGAATTCACCCCTCCACTTT.

CDR3 residues: CSATDSGANVLTF. The CDR3 bases are TGCAGTGCTACCGACTCTGGGGCCAACGTCCTGACTTTC. The chain recombines TRBV20-1 with TRBJ2-6, with D hard to call. Trimming took off 4 bases at V and 0 bases at J, with 4 bases between the two ends. The length of the CDR3 is 13 residues. Germline V lookup: CDR1 DFQATT, CDR2 SNEGSKA (reference sequence).

There are a few counts of this clonotype. The chain joins TRBV19 to TRBJ2-2; 9 bases align to TRBD2. J was trimmed by 5 bases and V by 3 bases; bases with no gene match: 7. CDR3 size: 16 residues. Germline CDR1 and CDR2: LNHDA and SQIVND (reference sequence). This chain's CDR3 is CASSIPAGGRTGELFF. The CDR3 DNA follows: TGTGCCAGTAGTATCCCCGCGGGAGGGCGGACCGGGGAGCTGTTTTTT. The full variable domain, completed using reference TRBV19 and TRBJ2-2, is DGGITQSPKYLFRKEGQNVTLSCEQNLNHDAMYWYRQDPGQGLRLIYYSQIVNDFQKGDIAEGYSVSREKKESFPLTVTSAQKNPTAFYLCASSIPAGGRTGELFFGEGSRLTVL.

This clonotype occurred many times. V gene TRBV6-1 combines with J gene TRBJ1-5, with 8 bases matching TRBD1. The CDR3 consists of 15 residues. After removal of 10 bases from V and 3 bases from J, the junction contained 11 bases not matched to a gene. Germline V CDR1 and CDR2: MNHNS, SASEGT. CDR3 protein: CATGLRQGTNQPQHF. The CDR3 DNA is TGTGCCACAGGCCTCCGACAGGGGACCAATCAGCCCCAGCATTTT.

The chain uses TRBV7-6 and TRBJ2-7; D is unclear. Germline V gene data show CDR1 as SGHVS and CDR2 as FNYEAQ. V lost 9 bases and J 5 bases, leaving 5 bases between the germline ends. The CDR3 has 9 amino acids. DNA of the CDR3: TGTGCCAGGTTGCACGAGCAGTACTTC. Amino acid sequence: CARLHEQYF.

The chain couples TRBV4-1 to TRBJ2-1, with TRBD2 matching 13 bases. Germline V gene data show CDR1 as MGHRA and CDR2 as YSYEKL. Unmatched junction bases numbered 6, after V lost 6 bases and J lost 10 bases. The CDR3 covers 14 residues. The CDR3 DNA follows: TGCGCCAGCAGGCGGACTAGCGGGAGACAAGAGCAGTTCTTC. Its protein product is CASRRTSGRQEQFF.

V is TRBV28 and J is TRBJ1-5; tentative D call: TRBD1 (6 bases). The CDR3 runs 12 residues. V was trimmed by 10 bases and J by 3 bases, leaving 10 bases between them. Germline lookup yields CDR1 MDHEN and CDR2 SYDVKM. DNA for the CDR3: TGTGCCACCACAGGGATCAATCAGCCCCAGCATTTT. Its protein product is CATTGINQPQHF.

This clonotype has only a few counts. The chain couples TRBV28 to TRBJ1-5; weak D call: TRBD1 (5 bases). Trimming took off 7 bases at V and 6 bases at J, with 16 bases between the two ends. The CDR3 consists of 14 residues. Germline loops: CDR1 MDHEN, CDR2 SYDVKM. The CDR3 region has the DNA TGTGCCAGCAACCCCGGGGGTTGGAGTCAGCCCCAGCATTTT. Protein: CASNPGGWSQPQHF.

This sequence joins TRBV3-1 and TRBJ2-5, with D uncertain. Trimming pared 1 base from V and 5 bases from J, leaving 8 bases between. Germline CDR1 reads LGHDT; CDR2 reads YNNKEL (reference sequence). The CDR3 runs to 13 residues. CDR3 in amino acids: CASSQGTVETQYF. Here the CDR3 DNA reads TGTGCCAGCAGCCAAGGGACCGTCGAGACCCAGTACTTC.

This clonotype was observed a few times. The chain uses TRBV11-2 and TRBJ2-5, with D possibly TRBD2 on 5 matching bases. The CDR3 is 17 amino acids. Between the trimmed V and J ends, which lost 4 bases and 0 bases, there was a span of 18 bases. Germline loops: CDR1 SGHAT, CDR2 FQNNGV. For the CDR3, the DNA is TGTGCCAGCAGCTCTCGAGTGGGGAGTTGGGACCAAGAGACCCAGTACTTC. Protein: CASSSRVGSWDQETQYF.

This clonotype has more than one count but fewer than ten. The chain couples TRBV5-1 to TRBJ1-4, with D maybe TRBD1 (6 bases). Germline-derived CDR1 and CDR2 are SGHRS and YFSETQ. V lost 2 bases, J lost 5 bases, and 22 bases lay in between. The CDR3 has 18 amino acids. CDR3 DNA sequence: TGCGCCAGCAGCTTCGACCAGTCTACCAGGGGAGTGAATGAAAAACTGTTTTTT. It translates to CASSFDQSTRGVNEKLFF. Filled out from reference TRBV5-1 and TRBJ1-4, the complete variable domain reads KAGVTQTPRYLIKTRGQQVTLSCSPISGHRSVSWYQQTPGQGLQFLFEYFSETQRNKGNFPGRFSGRQFSNSRSEMNVSTLELGDSALYLCASSFDQSTRGVNEKLFFGSGTQLSVL.

The rearrangement links TRBV7-2 to TRBJ1-4; D uncertain. This CDR3 contains 18 residues. Trimming shortened V by 1 base and J by 3 bases, and 18 bases separated the two germline ends. CDR1 is SGHTA and CDR2 is FQGNSA in the germline V gene. The CDR3 nucleotides read TGTGCCAGCAGCTTAGAACCGTGGTACGAAGGAGCTAATGAAAAACTGTTTTTT. It specifies CASSLEPWYEGANEKLFF.

This chain joins TRBV7-2 and TRBJ1-5, with TRBD1 matching 7 bases. The germline V gene encodes CDR1 SGHTA and CDR2 FQGNSA. V gave up 1 base and J gave up 3 bases; unmatched junction bases: 6. The CDR3 totals 16 residues. The CDR3 is CASSLGYRGHNQPQHF. CDR3 nucleotide sequence: TGTGCCAGCAGCTTAGGGTACAGGGGCCACAATCAGCCCCAGCATTTT.

This chain uses TRBV12-3 or TRBV12-4 with TRBJ2-4; 8 nucleotides align to TRBD1. The CDR3 spans 18 residues. Unmatched junction bases numbered 9, after V lost 0 bases and J lost 2 bases. In DNA form, the CDR3 reads TGTGCCAGCAGTTTAGCTTTAATCAGGGGGCAATCCAAAAACATTCAGTACTTC. This gives the protein CASSLALIRGQSKNIQYF.

This sequence joins TRBV20-1 and TRBJ1-2, with a possible D match to TRBD1 (6 bases). The CDR3 sequence is 14 residues long. The V gene lost 0 bases and the J gene lost 11 bases, with 19 bases spanning the gap. Germline V lookup: CDR1 DFQATT, CDR2 SNEGSKA (reference sequence). CDR3 residues: CSARDPLGGRGYTF. Written as DNA, the CDR3 is TGCAGTGCTAGAGACCCACTCGGGGGGCGTGGGTACACCTTC.

The CDR3 loop reads CAIRAPGGNQPQHF. The CDR3 coding sequence is TGTGCCATCAGAGCGCCAGGGGGCAATCAGCCCCAGCATTTT. The chain recombines TRBV10-3 with TRBJ1-5; tentative D call: TRBD1 (6 bases). The CDR3 sequence is 14 residues long. Trimming cost V 6 bases and J 2 bases, with 11 bases left between them. Germline assignment: CDR1 ENHRY and CDR2 SYGVKD.

This clonotype was recorded a few times. The chain joins TRBV28 to TRBJ1-5; no reliable D call. Trimming removed 2 bases from V and 4 bases from J, with 9 bases in between. The CDR3 has 14 amino acids. Germline V lookup: CDR1 MDHEN, CDR2 SYDVKM. CDR3 loop: CASSLQFTNQPQHF. The CDR3 nucleotides read TGTGCCAGCAGTTTACAGTTTACGAATCAGCCCCAGCATTTT. The full variable domain, rest sourced from reference TRBV28 and TRBJ1-5, is DVKVTQSSRYLVKRTGEKVFLECVQDMDHENMFWYRQDPGLGLRLIYFSYDVKMKEKGDIPEGYSVSREKKERFSLILESASTNQTSMYLCASSLQFTNQPQHFGDGTRLSIL.

This clonotype was counted a few times. The chain has TRBV12-3 or TRBV12-4 and TRBJ2-3; no reliable D call. The V and J ends lost 6 bases and 2 bases respectively, with 15 bases between them. This CDR3 is 15 amino acids long. CDR3 region: CASSQEGLITDTQYF. CDR3 DNA sequence: TGTGCCAGCAGCCAAGAAGGGCTAATCACAGATACGCAGTATTTT.

In its sample, this clonotype was seen many times. The V and J genes are TRBV5-1 and TRBJ1-2; D call uncertain. This CDR3 comprises 12 residues. Trimming shortened V by 4 bases and J by 7 bases, and 11 bases separated the two germline ends. Germline CDR1 SGHRS, CDR2 YFSETQ. Written as DNA, the CDR3 is TGCGCCAGCAGCCCTATGGGAGGTGGCTACACCTTC. Protein: CASSPMGGGYTF. The variable domain in full, with the rest retrieved from reference TRBV5-1 and TRBJ1-2, is KAGVTQTPRYLIKTRGQQVTLSCSPISGHRSVSWYQQTPGQGLQFLFEYFSETQRNKGNFPGRFSGRQFSNSRSEMNVSTLELGDSALYLCASSPMGGGYTFGSGTRLTVV.

A few counts support this clonotype. The V and J genes are TRBV12-3 or TRBV12-4 and TRBJ2-1, with 11 bases fitting TRBD2. V lost 3 bases, J lost 7 bases, and 2 bases stayed unmatched. The CDR3 contains 14 residues. Here the CDR3 DNA reads TGTGCCAGCAGTTTTACTAGCGGGGGAAATGAGCAGTTCTTC. This gives the protein CASSFTSGGNEQFF.

The J gene is TRBJ2-1, the V gene TRBV20-1; 13 bases are shared with TRBD2. The CDR3 loop spans 13 amino acids. Germline assignment: CDR1 DFQATT and CDR2 SNEGSKA (reference sequence). The trim removed 7 bases at V and 5 bases at J, leaving 2 bases unmatched. In DNA form, the CDR3 reads TGCAGTGTCGGGACTAGCGGGAACAATGAGCAGTTCTTC. Amino acids: CSVGTSGNNEQFF.

This clonotype has more than one count but fewer than ten. The chain is built from TRBV4-1 and TRBJ2-7; 9 positions agree with TRBD1. This CDR3 spans 16 amino acids. Trimming removed 0 bases from V and 1 base from J; junction bases left unmatched: 4. Germline lookup yields CDR1 MGHRA and CDR2 YSYEKL. The CDR3 DNA is TGCGCCAGCAGCCAAGATCTTGGGACAGGGTCCTACGAGCAGTACTTC. It codes for CASSQDLGTGSYEQYF.